The clone carrying this T cell receptor (beta chain) was counted at least ten times. Its antigen is as yet unknown. The data were obtained in a study of T cells in Graves' hyperthyroidism and ophthalmopathy. Amplification of TCR beta CDR3 regions was performed using RNA transcripts as template. Initially, a first-round RT-PCR of the TCR CDR3 employed the HTBI primer set. TCRdb independently ran MiXCR on the multiplex PCR reads; one entry per CDR3 protein. The data contain approximately 510,000 distinct CDR3 sequences, 20% to 25% of them singletons. General observations from the study: The model forecast ophthalmopathy, anticipating it by a median approximately 6 months before onset. Blood shared most expanded thyroid clonotypes above 0.001.

The TCR comes from a man between 18 and 29 years old with Graves' hyperthyroidism. Sequences were obtained from blood.

The CDR3 DNA reads as TGTGCCAGCAGTTACCCGGGTGGGGCAGGGAACACTGAAGCTTTCTTT. As protein: CASSYPGGAGNTEAFF. This chain links TRBV6-5 with TRBJ1-1, with D perhaps TRBD1 (5 bases). Germline V gene sequence: CDR1 MNHEY, CDR2 SVGAGI. The CDR3 sequence is 16 residues long. Trimming cost V 2 bases and J 1 base, with 14 bases left between them.